Listed below are T cell receptor beta chains from one sample, sequenced in a study of PD-1 blockade in classical Hodgkin lymphoma. The table came from immunoSEQ multiplex PCR; TCRdb's copy has only in-frame clones and leaves some out. The table shows about 75,000 clones, with just over 90% occurring only once. The sample consisted of peripheral blood mononuclear cells (PBMCs), taken at baseline. The origin of the receptors is a human donor with classical Hodgkin lymphoma. CDR3s include the opening cysteine and the closing phenylalanine or tryptophan. D genes are given only for firm matches. A clone size is listed for some rows: how often the clone was seen (once, few, many), or a class if it is expanded.

CDR3: CASSPERTAEKLFF
DNA: TGCGCCAGCAGCCCAGAAAGGACAGCAGAAAAACTGTTTTTT
D: NA
V: TRBV4-1
J: TRBJ1-4
size: NA

CDR3: CASSQGQMAGNSYEQYF
DNA: TGCGCCAGCAGCCAAGGGCAAATGGCAGGGAACTCCTACGAGCAGTACTTC
D: NA
V: TRBV4-1
J: TRBJ2-7
size: NA

CDR3: CASSFGGVRTDTQYF
DNA: TGTGCCAGCAGCTTTGGTGGAGTTCGCACAGATACGCAGTATTTT
D: NA
V: TRBV5-6
J: TRBJ2-3
size: NA

CDR3: CAISESQGSANTGELFF
DNA: TGTGCCATCAGTGAAAGCCAGGGTAGCGCGAACACCGGGGAGCTGTTTTTT
D: NA
V: TRBV10-3
J: TRBJ2-2
size: NA

CDR3: CASSLGRTGTRSPLHF
DNA: TGTGCCAGCAGTTTGGGCCGGACAGGGACTCGTTCACCCCTCCACTTT
D: TRBD1
V: TRBV27
J: TRBJ1-6
size: NA

CDR3: CASSLVPSRETQYF
DNA: TGTGCCAGCAGCTTAGTTCCCAGCAGGGAGACCCAGTACTTC
D: NA
V: TRBV7-9
J: TRBJ2-5
size: NA

CDR3: CASSLGTGGGYTF
DNA: TGTGCCAGCAGTTTAGGGACAGGGGGGGGCTACACCTTC
D: TRBD1
V: TRBV27
J: TRBJ1-2
size: NA

CDR3: CASSKMWTEQETQYF
DNA: TGTGCCAGCAGCAAAATGTGGACGGAACAAGAGACCCAGTACTTC
D: NA
V: TRBV21-1
J: TRBJ2-5
size: NA

CDR3: CASNSDKSYEQYF
DNA: TGTGCCAGCAATAGCGACAAATCCTACGAGCAGTACTTC
D: NA
V: TRBV28
J: TRBJ2-7
size: NA

CDR3: CASSSVTLSGRKYNEQFF
DNA: TGTGCCAGCAGCTCCGTTACCCTTAGCGGGAGAAAGTACAATGAGCAGTTCTTC
D: TRBD2
V: TRBV7-9
J: TRBJ2-1
size: NA

CDR3: CAWSVGQGGDEQYF
DNA: TGTGCCTGGAGTGTGGGCCAAGGAGGGGACGAGCAGTACTTC
D: NA
V: TRBV30
J: TRBJ2-7
size: NA

CDR3: CASSQTPTGEYEQYF
DNA: TGCGCCAGCAGCCAAACCCCCACAGGGGAGTACGAGCAGTACTTC
D: TRBD1
V: TRBV4-1
J: TRBJ2-7
size: NA

CDR3: CASSVFSSGGQRMDEQFF
DNA: TGTGCCAGCAGCGTATTTTCTAGCGGGGGGCAACGAATGGATGAGCAGTTCTTC
D: TRBD2
V: TRBV9
J: TRBJ2-1
size: few

CDR3: CASNPTSGMPYEQYF
DNA: TGTGCCAGCAATCCGACTAGCGGAATGCCCTACGAGCAGTACTTC
D: TRBD2
V: TRBV2
J: TRBJ2-7
size: NA

CDR3: CASSQDHLWGQHTEAFF
DNA: TGCGCCAGCAGCCAAGATCATCTGTGGGGGCAGCACACTGAAGCTTTCTTT
D: NA
V: TRBV4-1
J: TRBJ1-1
size: NA

CDR3: CATLGARSKNIQYF
DNA: TGTGCCACCCTGGGGGCGCGATCCAAAAACATTCAGTACTTC
D: NA
V: TRBV15
J: TRBJ2-4
size: NA

CDR3: CASSWRGESTDTQYF
DNA: TGTGCCAGCAGCTGGCGGGGGGAGAGCACAGATACGCAGTATTTT
D: TRBD2
V: TRBV5-4
J: TRBJ2-3
size: NA

CDR3: CASSENTGELFF
DNA: TGCGCCAGCAGTGAGAACACCGGGGAGCTGTTTTTT
D: NA
V: TRBV5-1
J: TRBJ2-2
size: NA

CDR3: CASTYGGVNEQFF
DNA: TGTGCCAGTACATACGGGGGGGTCAATGAGCAGTTCTTC
D: TRBD2
V: TRBV19
J: TRBJ2-1
size: once

CDR3: CASSLVVGQGPTYEQYF
DNA: TGCGCCAGCAGCTTGGTTGTCGGACAAGGGCCCACCTACGAGCAGTACTTC
D: NA
V: TRBV5-1
J: TRBJ2-7
size: NA

CDR3: CASSLAGGRVETQYF
DNA: TGCGCCAGCAGCTTAGCGGGAGGACGGGTAGAGACCCAGTACTTC
D: TRBD2
V: TRBV5-1
J: TRBJ2-5
size: NA

CDR3: CASSDGGNEQYF
DNA: TGTGCCAGCAGCGATGGGGGTAACGAGCAGTACTTC
D: NA
V: TRBV9
J: TRBJ2-7
size: NA

CDR3: CASSGDGSYGYTF
DNA: TGCGCCAGCTCGGGGGACGGATCGTATGGCTACACCTTC
D: NA
V: TRBV5-1
J: TRBJ1-2
size: NA

CDR3: CASSDPWAGDADEQFF
DNA: TGTGCCAGCAGCGACCCGTGGGCAGGGGATGCCGATGAGCAGTTCTTC
D: NA
V: TRBV5-4
J: TRBJ2-1
size: NA

CDR3: CASSLNGRNILIDEQFF
DNA: TGTGCCAGCAGCCTAAACGGAAGAAACATTTTGATCGATGAGCAGTTCTTC
D: NA
V: TRBV7-8
J: TRBJ2-1
size: NA

CDR3: CASSEETATNEKLFF
DNA: TGTGCCAGCAGTGAGGAAACTGCAACTAATGAAAAACTGTTTTTT
D: NA
V: TRBV2
J: TRBJ1-4
size: NA

CDR3: CASKSFSGNTIYF
DNA: TGTGCCAGCAAGTCCTTCTCTGGAAACACCATATATTTT
D: NA
V: TRBV28
J: TRBJ1-3
size: few